One and the same sample provided the 25 T cell receptor beta chains below, sequenced in a study of human T cells and chemical hapten exposure. TCRdb re-derived calls from the RACE reads in MiXCR, one entry per CDR3 protein. This sample has 50,000 to 65,000 distinct CDR3 sequences, with about 11% found just once. Described time point: pre-sensitization, week 0. Regarding treatment: therapeutic diphenylcyclopropenone sensitization with weekly scalp DPC. Sequenced material: whole blood, taken in connection with sensitization to the hapten diphenylcyclopropenone (DPC). The receptors come from a woman aged 35 to 49 with alopecia areata. Some clones in this sample may be carry-over from other donors' samples.

This clonotype was picked up many times. This chain links TRBV7-6 with TRBJ1-1; 9 nucleotides line up with TRBD1. Losses at the gene ends were 4 bases for V and 6 bases for J; bases not matched to a gene: 9. This CDR3 contains 15 residues. CDR1 and CDR2 from the germline V gene are SGHVS and FNYEAQ. CDR3 coding DNA: TGTGCCAGCAGCTCCCGCCCGGACAGGGGCGCTGAAGCTTTCTTT. It specifies CASSSRPDRGAEAFF.

The V call is TRBV15, the J call TRBJ2-1, with a weak D call TRBD2 (6 bases). The V gene lost 2 bases and the J gene lost 9 bases, with 14 bases spanning the gap. Germline assignment: CDR1 LNHNV and CDR2 YYDKDF (reference sequence). CDR3 length: 14 amino acids. DNA of the CDR3: TGTGCCACCAGCAGACTGAGACTAGAGCCTGAGCAGTTCTTC. Translated: CATSRLRLEPEQFF. The full variable domain, completed using reference TRBV15 and TRBJ2-1, is DAMVIQNPRYQVTQFGKPVTLSCSQTLNHNVMYWYQQKSSQAPKLLFHYYDKDFNNEADTPDNFQSRRPNTSFCFLDIRSPGLGDTAMYLCATSRLRLEPEQFFGPGTRLTVL.

This clonotype was counted a few times. This sequence joins TRBV6-5 and TRBJ1-4; D is possibly TRBD1 (5 bases). Germline assignment: CDR1 MNHEY and CDR2 SVGAGI. V lost 2 bases and J 8 bases, leaving 12 bases between the germline ends. CDR3 size: 14 residues. CDR3 in DNA: TGTGCCAGCAGTTACGGGGGGGGTCGCGAAAAACTGTTTTTT. It is translated as CASSYGGGREKLFF.

The chain joins TRBV11-2 to TRBJ2-2, with 10 bases matching TRBD1. Germline lookup yields CDR1 SGHAT and CDR2 FQNNGV. The length of the CDR3 is 16 residues. J was trimmed by 5 bases and V by 5 bases; bases with no gene match: 8. The CDR3: CASSRPSGQGTGELFF. CDR3 DNA: TGTGCCAGCAGCCGCCCCTCGGGACAGGGGACCGGGGAGCTGTTTTTT.

This clonotype was seen repeatedly, ten times or more. The rearrangement joins TRBV7-2 to TRBJ2-3, with 10 bases lining up with TRBD2. The CDR3 loop spans 15 amino acids. After removal of 2 bases from V and 5 bases from J, the junction contained 4 bases not matched to a gene. In germline, CDR1 is SGHTA, CDR2 FQGNSA. Written as DNA, the CDR3 is TGTGCCAGCAGCTTACTAGCGGGAGTAGGAGATACGCAGTATTTT. It codes for CASSLLAGVGDTQYF.

A few counts support this clonotype. The chain joins TRBV3-1 to TRBJ2-1; 8 bases are a match to TRBD2. Germline V gene lookup returns CDR1 LGHDT and CDR2 YNNKEL (reference sequence). V lost 5 bases to trimming and J lost 7 bases; unmatched junction nucleotides: 19. This CDR3 region has 18 residues. CDR3 nucleotide sequence: TGTGCCAGCAGCGCACTTAGCGGGGCGGGCTTCTACAATAATGAGCAGTTCTTC. This translates into CASSALSGAGFYNNEQFF.

The CDR3, as DNA: TGCGCCAGCAGCCAAAACCCCACCTTGGCTAGCGGGGAGTACAATGAGCAGTTCTTC. Translated: CASSQNPTLASGEYNEQFF. V and J are TRBV4-3 and TRBJ2-1; 9 bases align to TRBD2. V gave up 2 bases and J gave up 4 bases; unmatched junction bases: 15. Germline V gene data show CDR1 as LGHNA and CDR2 as YSLEER. The CDR3 is 19 amino acids.

This clonotype turned up a few times. The chain recombines TRBV29-1 with TRBJ2-1; 9 bases are shared with TRBD2. The CDR3 is 16 amino acids. V shed 2 bases, J shed 6 bases, and the junction held 11 bases outside the gene matches. Germline V CDR1 and CDR2: SQVTM, ANQGSEA. This CDR3 is CSVEPRGGRAGNEQFF. The CDR3 DNA reads as TGCAGCGTTGAACCCCGGGGCGGGAGGGCCGGCAATGAGCAGTTCTTC.

The chain joins TRBV4-1 to TRBJ2-7, with D hard to call. V dropped 1 base and J dropped 0 bases, with 7 bases sitting between them. Germline CDR1 MGHRA, CDR2 YSYEKL. This CDR3 is built from 14 residues. CDR3 DNA: TGCGCCAGCAGCCAAGCGGTCACCTCCTACGAGCAGTACTTC. Translated: CASSQAVTSYEQYF.

This clonotype was seen many times. This sequence joins TRBV7-2 and TRBJ1-6; perhaps TRBD1 as D (5 bases). The V end was cut by 3 bases, the J end by 9 bases, with 15 bases between. CDR1 is SGHTA and CDR2 is FQGNSA in the germline V gene. The length of the CDR3 is 15 residues. CDR3 sequence: CASSFYARDFSPLHF. The CDR3 DNA follows: TGTGCCAGCAGCTTTTATGCCAGGGATTTTTCACCCCTCCACTTT.

This chain connects TRBV3-1 to TRBJ2-3; the match to TRBD1 covers 9 bases. This CDR3 has 15 amino acids. V lost 3 bases and J lost 6; bases outside the gene matches: 7. CDR1 and CDR2 from the germline V gene are LGHDT and YNNKEL (reference sequence). The CDR3 region has the DNA TGTGCCAGCAGCCAGTTCGGGACAGGGAGGGATACGCAGTATTTT. Protein: CASSQFGTGRDTQYF.

The rearrangement joins TRBV10-1 to TRBJ2-2, with 10 bases fitting TRBD2. The CDR3 contains 17 residues. V dropped 0 bases and J dropped 3; count of bases not matched to a gene: 4. The germline CDR1 and CDR2 sequences are WNHNN and SYGVQD (reference sequence). The CDR3 region is CASSESIAGGHTGELFF. CDR3 nucleotide sequence: TGCGCCAGCAGTGAGTCGATAGCGGGAGGCCACACCGGGGAGCTGTTTTTT.

This chain joins TRBV7-2 and TRBJ1-5, with 9 bases that match TRBD1. The CDR3 is 15 residues long. Germline assignment: CDR1 SGHTA and CDR2 FQGNSA. The J segment lost 5 bases and the V segment lost 3 bases, leaving 5 bases of the junction unmatched. The CDR3 region has the DNA TGTGCCAGCAGCTTGACAGGGGGGAAGGATCAGCCCCAGCATTTT. Protein sequence: CASSLTGGKDQPQHF.

This clonotype appeared many times. The J gene is TRBJ1-1, the V gene TRBV18; D is uncertain. The V end was cut by 5 bases, the J end by 1 base, with 8 bases between. The CDR3 spans 13 residues. From germline, CDR1 is KGHSH and CDR2 LQKENI. The CDR3 loop is CASSFKENTEAFF. In DNA form, the CDR3 reads TGTGCCAGCTCATTTAAGGAGAACACTGAAGCTTTCTTT.

The V call is TRBV28, the J call TRBJ2-3, with a possible D match to TRBD2 (6 bases). With 5 bases removed from V and 6 bases from J, the gap between germline ends came to 15 bases. Germline V gene sequence: CDR1 MDHEN, CDR2 SYDVKM. The CDR3 extends over 14 amino acids. The CDR3 protein is CASSPVRERDTQYF. In DNA, the CDR3 is TGTGCCAGCAGTCCCGTTCGGGAGCGGGATACGCAGTATTTT.

In its sample, this clonotype was seen once. It may be a read error: a sequence one base away is much more abundant. The chain joins TRBV12-3 or TRBV12-4 to TRBJ2-1, with D uncertain. This CDR3 is 14 amino acids long. The DNA for the CDR3 is TGTGCCGGCAGTTTAGCTCCAGCTGGCAATGAGCAGTTCTTC. As protein: CAGSLAPAGNEQFF.

This clonotype was detected only a few times. This chain links TRBV20-1 with TRBJ2-3; 12 positions match TRBD2. Germline V CDR1 and CDR2: DFQATT, SNEGSKA (reference sequence). V gave up 3 bases and J gave up 3 bases; unmatched junction bases: 10. The CDR3 totals 17 residues. DNA of the CDR3: TGCAGTGCTAGGACATCCGGACTAGCGGGAAGGACAGATACGCAGTATTTT. As protein: CSARTSGLAGRTDTQYF.

The gene calls are TRBV5-5 and TRBJ2-2, with TRBD1 matching over 8 bases. Trimming took 2 bases from V and 8 from J; bases not matched to a gene: 8. Germline lookup yields CDR1 SGHKS and CDR2 YYEKEE (reference sequence). The CDR3 is 15 residues long. The CDR3: CASSFLGQGTGELFF. The CDR3 nucleotides are TGTGCCAGCAGCTTTCTTGGACAGGGAACAGGGGAGCTGTTTTTT.

This clonotype was seen at least ten times. V usage is TRBV2 and J usage is TRBJ1-1; D uncertain. The germline V and J ends were trimmed by 6 bases and 0 bases, with 11 bases remaining between them. The germline V gene has CDR1 SNHLY and CDR2 FYNNEI. The CDR3 totals 14 residues. The CDR3 loop reads CASRRLTVNTEAFF. The CDR3, as DNA: TGTGCCAGCAGAAGGTTAACAGTGAACACTGAAGCTTTCTTT.

This clonotype showed up many times. V gene TRBV20-1 combines with J gene TRBJ1-1; a weak D match, TRBD1 (5 bases). CDR1 DFQATT and CDR2 SNEGSKA come from the germline V gene (reference sequence). The CDR3 is 12 residues long. V was shortened by 3 bases and J by 7 bases, with 12 bases between the two germline ends. The CDR3 here is CSARSGSSEAFF. The CDR3 coding sequence is TGCAGTGCTAGGTCAGGGTCTAGTGAAGCTTTCTTT.

The V and J genes are TRBV6-5 and TRBJ1-2, with TRBD1 identical over 8 bases. The ends lost 0 bases at V and 8 bases at J; junction bases unmatched: 2. Germline values: CDR1 MNHEY, CDR2 SVGAGI. The CDR3 length is 13 residues. In nucleotides, the CDR3 is TGTGCCAGCAGTTACTCGGACAGGGTCGGCTACACCTTC. Its translation is CASSYSDRVGYTF.

V is TRBV7-3 and J is TRBJ2-5, with D uncertain. The CDR3 has 11 amino acids. The V end was cut by 6 bases, the J end by 2 bases, with 4 bases between. Germline V gene data show CDR1 as SGHTA and CDR2 as FQGTGA. The CDR3 sequence is CASRSQETQYF. In DNA, the CDR3 is TGTGCCAGCAGGTCACAAGAGACCCAGTACTTC.

The gene calls are TRBV18 and TRBJ2-7; no firm D call. There are 15 residues in the CDR3. CDR1 is KGHSH and CDR2 is LQKENI in the germline V gene. The ends were cut back, 0 bases at V and 1 base at J, with 10 bases in the middle. The CDR3 protein is CASSPPSTRSYEQYF. The CDR3 nucleotides are TGTGCCAGCTCACCACCGTCGACACGATCCTACGAGCAGTACTTC.

This clonotype has a handful of counts. The chain links TRBV6-5 to TRBJ2-7; 14 nucleotides match TRBD2. This CDR3 region has 15 residues. Germline V gene sequence: CDR1 MNHEY, CDR2 SVGAGI. Trimming removed 5 bases from V and 3 bases from J; junction bases left unmatched: 3. This CDR3 is CASSRTSGGYYEQYF. DNA for the CDR3: TGTGCCAGCAGTCGGACTAGCGGGGGGTACTACGAGCAGTACTTC.

This clonotype was found many times. The chain couples TRBV9 to TRBJ1-1, with unresolved D. Germline V gives CDR1 SGDLS, CDR2 YYNGEE. V was clipped by 0 bases and J by 8 bases, with 14 bases between them. This CDR3 has 14 residues. The CDR3 coding sequence is TGTGCCAGCAGCGTAGAGTCCAATTGGTCGGAAGCTTTCTTT. It yields the protein CASSVESNWSEAFF.